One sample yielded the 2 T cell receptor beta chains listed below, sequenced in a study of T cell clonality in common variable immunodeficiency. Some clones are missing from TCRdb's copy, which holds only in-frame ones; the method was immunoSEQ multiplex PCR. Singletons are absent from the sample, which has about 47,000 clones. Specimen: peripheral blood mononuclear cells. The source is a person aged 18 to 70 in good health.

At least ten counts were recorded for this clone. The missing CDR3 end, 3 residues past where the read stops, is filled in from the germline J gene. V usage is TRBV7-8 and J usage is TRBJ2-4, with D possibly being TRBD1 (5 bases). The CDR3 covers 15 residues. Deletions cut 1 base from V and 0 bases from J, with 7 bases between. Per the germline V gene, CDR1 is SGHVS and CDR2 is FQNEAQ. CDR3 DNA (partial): TGTGCCAGCAGCTTAGGACAGTTAGCCAAAAACATT. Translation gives CASSLGQLAKNI. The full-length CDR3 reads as CASSLGQLAKNIQYF. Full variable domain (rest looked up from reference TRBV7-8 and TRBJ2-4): GAGVSQSPRYKVAKRGQDVALRCDPISGHVSLFWYQQALGQGPEFLTYFQNEAQLDKSGLPSDRFFAERPEGSVSTLKIQRTQQEDSAVYLCASSLGQLAKNIQYFGAGTRLSVL.

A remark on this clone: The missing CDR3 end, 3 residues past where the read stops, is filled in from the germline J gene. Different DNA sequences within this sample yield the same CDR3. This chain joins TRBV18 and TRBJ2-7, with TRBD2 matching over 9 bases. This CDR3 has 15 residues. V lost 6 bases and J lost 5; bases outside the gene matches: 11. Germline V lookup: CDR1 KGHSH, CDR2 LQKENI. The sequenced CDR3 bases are TGTGCCAGCTCGCCGGGGGTAGCGGGAGAGCACGAG. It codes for CASSPGVAGEHE. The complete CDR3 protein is CASSPGVAGEHEQYF.